This TCR beta chain stems from a study of cytomegalovirus exposure and HLA in healthy donors. Whole-study context: Clustering assigned roughly 81% of the roughly 370 genotyped donors to the Caucasian-associated ancestry cluster.

CDR1 and CDR2 (germline): LGHNA, YSLEER. CDR3 length: 17 amino acids. The V gene end was trimmed by 0 bases and the J gene end by 5 bases; junction bases not matched to a gene: 8. Turning to this clone: Its target is unknown.

Broader study findings: Information on immune exposure was restricted to one variable (CMV serostatus). From TCR beta sequences, most subjects' HLA-A and HLA-B alleles were reportedly predicted accurately. Upon later analysis, HLA-associated TCR beta chains proved more clonally expanded than other, equally common chains.

The PCR ran on 60 Vbeta and 13 Jbeta primers. Clones were read by immunoSEQ multiplex PCR, and TCRdb kept only the in-frame ones, dropping some. The sample records approximately 97,000 clones, 77% being singletons. This chain joins TRBV4-3 and TRBJ2-1; 9 bases are shared with TRBD2. The clonotype originates from a male donor in good health and CMV-seropositive. The sequencing input was PBMCs. CDR3 coding DNA: TGCGCCAGCAGCCAAGAGGCTAGCGGGACGTGGGACAATGAGCAGTTCTTC. Its protein is CASSQEASGTWDNEQFF.